This T cell receptor beta chain was sequenced in a study of blood T cells in healthy people across ages. At least ten counts were recorded for this clonotype. Antigen: not known. Findings of the study overall: While age rose, TCR beta diversity per million T cells dropped in a roughly linear way. Versus aged donors, long-lived donors had higher diversity and more naive CD4+ cells. Investigators viewed diversity estimates from one million T cells as underestimates, the study reported.

Next came a second PCR, run for about 7 to 12 cycles, which used a sample-barcoded 5' primer along with a J-beta primer mix. Each CDR3 protein is one row after TCRdb ran MiXCR on the 5' RACE reads. The data contain approximately 850,000 distinct CDR3 sequences, approximately 44% of them singletons. The junction had 9 bases not matched to a gene; V was cut back by 0 bases and J by 4 bases. Germline V gene data show CDR1 as LGHNA and CDR2 as YSLEER. The CDR3 consists of 17 residues. Sequenced material: blood. V is TRBV4-3 and J is TRBJ2-3; 8 positions agree with TRBD2. The sequence derives from a man aged 60 to 75 in good health. The CDR3 sequence: CASSQEGQRGSPDTQYF. The DNA of the CDR3 is TGCGCCAGCAGCCAAGAAGGGCAGCGGGGGTCCCCAGATACGCAGTATTTT.